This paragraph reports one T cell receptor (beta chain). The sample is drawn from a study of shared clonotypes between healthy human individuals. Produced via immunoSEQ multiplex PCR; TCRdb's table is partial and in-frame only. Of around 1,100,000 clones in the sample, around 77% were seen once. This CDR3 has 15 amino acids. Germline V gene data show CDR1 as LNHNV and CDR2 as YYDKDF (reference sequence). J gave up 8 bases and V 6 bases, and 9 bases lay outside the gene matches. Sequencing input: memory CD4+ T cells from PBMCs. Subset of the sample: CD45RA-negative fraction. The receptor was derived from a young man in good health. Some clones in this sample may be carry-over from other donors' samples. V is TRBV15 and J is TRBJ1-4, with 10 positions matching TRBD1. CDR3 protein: CATRERQGAWEKLFF. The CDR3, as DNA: TGTGCCACCAGAGAAAGACAGGGGGCTTGGGAAAAACTGTTTTTT.